This paragraph reports one T cell receptor beta chain. Germline CDR1 PRHDT, CDR2 FYEKMQ (reference sequence). The V and J ends lost 2 bases and 13 bases respectively, with 12 bases between them. This CDR3 is built from 11 residues. This sample is drawn from a study of control samples from healthy donors and cancer patients. TCRdb's copy holds only in-frame clones and misses some; the assay was immunoSEQ multiplex PCR. The table has around 140,000 clones, about 93% seen once. The receptor's source is a man aged 35 to 55 in good health. Material: blood. The V call is TRBV13, the J call TRBJ2-7; maybe TRBD1 (6 bases). The CDR3 DNA reads TGTGCCAGCAGCTTACGGACAGAGATTTACTTC. This translates into CASSLRTEIYF.